This TCR beta chain was found in a study of cytomegalovirus exposure and HLA in healthy donors. Method: immunoSEQ multiplex PCR; TCRdb's copy keeps in-frame clones and lacks some. The profile shows 150,000 to 200,000 clones, around 88% of them singletons. This clone was seen more than once but under ten times. The ends were cut back, 2 bases at V and 5 bases at J, with 15 bases in the middle. The CDR3 contains 15 residues. Germline-derived CDR1 and CDR2 are SGHDN and FVKESK. Sequencing used PBMCs. This chain uses TRBV14 with TRBJ1-2; perhaps TRBD1 as D (5 bases). The receptor's source is a woman aged 18-29 years in good health and CMV-seronegative. CDR3: CASSQSRQSPYGYTF. In DNA, the CDR3 is TGTGCCAGCAGCCAATCCCGACAGTCCCCTTATGGCTACACCTTC.